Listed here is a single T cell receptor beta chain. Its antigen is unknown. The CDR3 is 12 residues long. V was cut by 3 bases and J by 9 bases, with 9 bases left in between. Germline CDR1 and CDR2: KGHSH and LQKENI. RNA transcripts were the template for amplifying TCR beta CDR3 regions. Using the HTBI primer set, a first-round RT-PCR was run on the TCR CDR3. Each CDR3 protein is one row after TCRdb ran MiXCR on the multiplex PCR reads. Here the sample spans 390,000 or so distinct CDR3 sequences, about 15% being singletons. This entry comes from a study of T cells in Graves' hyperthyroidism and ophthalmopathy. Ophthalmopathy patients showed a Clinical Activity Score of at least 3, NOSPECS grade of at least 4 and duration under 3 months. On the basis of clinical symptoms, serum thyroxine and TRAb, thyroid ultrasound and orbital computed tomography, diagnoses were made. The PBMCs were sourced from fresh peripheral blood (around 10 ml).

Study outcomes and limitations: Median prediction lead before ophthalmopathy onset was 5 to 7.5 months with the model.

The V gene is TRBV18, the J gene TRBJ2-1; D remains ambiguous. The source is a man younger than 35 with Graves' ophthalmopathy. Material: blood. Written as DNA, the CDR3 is TGTGCCAGCTCACCGCTGGAAATTGAGCAGTTCTTC. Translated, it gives CASSPLEIEQFF.